This TCR beta chain was captured by sequencing in a study of OX40 agonist ivuxolimab in advanced cancers. Background on the study: Dose-escalation patients were diagnosed with hepatocellular carcinoma, melanoma, renal cell cancer or head and neck cancer. Whole-study findings and limits: Both blood CD4+ and CD8+ T cells showed clonal growth by week 6 at 0.1 to 3.0 mg/kg.

As regards this clone: Its antigen is not known.

Patients had blood sampled at baseline and again on cycle 4 day 1 and cycle 7 day 1. The V gene lost 7 bases and the J gene lost 0 bases, with 9 bases spanning the gap. This CDR3 is 13 amino acids long. The V gene's germline CDR1 is SGHRS and CDR2 YFSETQ. The protocol was immunoSEQ multiplex PCR, while the TCRdb copy is restricted to in-frame clones and leaves out a portion. The sample lists about 98,000 clones, 70% to 90% occurring once. The V call is TRBV5-1, the J call TRBJ2-3; D remains ambiguous. The TCR sequence derives from an adult with an advanced solid tumor such as melanoma, head and neck, liver or kidney cancer. The specimen was CD4+ or CD8+ T cells sorted from blood, collected in a trial of the OX40 agonist ivuxolimab. The CDR3 DNA reads as TGCGCCAGCCTCCAGTCTAGCACAGATACGCAGTATTTT. Translated: CASLQSSTDTQYF.